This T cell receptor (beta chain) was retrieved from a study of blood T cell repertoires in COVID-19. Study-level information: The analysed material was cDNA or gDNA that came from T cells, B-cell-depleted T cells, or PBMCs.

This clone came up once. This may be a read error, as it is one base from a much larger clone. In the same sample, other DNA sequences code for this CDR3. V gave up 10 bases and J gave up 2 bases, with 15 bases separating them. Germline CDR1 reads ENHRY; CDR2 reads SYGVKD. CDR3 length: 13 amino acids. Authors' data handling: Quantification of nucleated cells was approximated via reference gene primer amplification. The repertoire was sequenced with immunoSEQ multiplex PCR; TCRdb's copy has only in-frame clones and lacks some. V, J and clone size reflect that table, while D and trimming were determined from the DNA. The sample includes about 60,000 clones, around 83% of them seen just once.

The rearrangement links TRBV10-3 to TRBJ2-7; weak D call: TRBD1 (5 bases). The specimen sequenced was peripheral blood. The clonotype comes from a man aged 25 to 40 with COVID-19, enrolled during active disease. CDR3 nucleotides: TGTGCCACTGAAGGACAAGACACCTACGAGCAGTACTTC. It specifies CATEGQDTYEQYF.